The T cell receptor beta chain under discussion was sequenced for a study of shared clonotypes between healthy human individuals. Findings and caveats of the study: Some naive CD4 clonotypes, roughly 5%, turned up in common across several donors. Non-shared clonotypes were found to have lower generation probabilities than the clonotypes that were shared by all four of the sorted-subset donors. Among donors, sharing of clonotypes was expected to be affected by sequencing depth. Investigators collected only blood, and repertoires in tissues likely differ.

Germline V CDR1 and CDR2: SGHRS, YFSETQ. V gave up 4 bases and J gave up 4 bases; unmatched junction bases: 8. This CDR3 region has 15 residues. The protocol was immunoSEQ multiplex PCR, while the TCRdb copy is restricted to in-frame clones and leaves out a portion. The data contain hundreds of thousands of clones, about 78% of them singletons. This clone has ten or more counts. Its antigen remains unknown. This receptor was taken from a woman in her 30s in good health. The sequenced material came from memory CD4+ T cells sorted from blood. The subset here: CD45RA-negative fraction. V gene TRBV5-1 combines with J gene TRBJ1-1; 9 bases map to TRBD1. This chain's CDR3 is CASSLPGTGPTEAFF. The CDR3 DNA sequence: TGCGCCAGCAGCCTCCCCGGGACAGGGCCCACTGAAGCTTTCTTT.